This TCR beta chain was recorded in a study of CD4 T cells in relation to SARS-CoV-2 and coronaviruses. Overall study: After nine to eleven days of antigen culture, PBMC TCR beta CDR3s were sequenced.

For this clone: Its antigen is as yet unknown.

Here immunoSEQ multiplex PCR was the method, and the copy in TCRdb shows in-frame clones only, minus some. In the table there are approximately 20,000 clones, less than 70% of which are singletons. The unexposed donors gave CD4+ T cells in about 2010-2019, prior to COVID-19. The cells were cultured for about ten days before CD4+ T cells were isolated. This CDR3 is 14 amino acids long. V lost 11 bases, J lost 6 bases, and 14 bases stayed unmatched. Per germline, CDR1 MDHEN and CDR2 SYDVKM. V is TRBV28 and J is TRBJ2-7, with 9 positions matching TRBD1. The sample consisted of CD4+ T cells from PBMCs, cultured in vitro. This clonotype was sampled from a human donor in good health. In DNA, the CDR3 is TGTGCCTCCAAAACCGGGACAGGGCTTGTCGAGCAGTACTTC. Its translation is CASKTGTGLVEQYF.